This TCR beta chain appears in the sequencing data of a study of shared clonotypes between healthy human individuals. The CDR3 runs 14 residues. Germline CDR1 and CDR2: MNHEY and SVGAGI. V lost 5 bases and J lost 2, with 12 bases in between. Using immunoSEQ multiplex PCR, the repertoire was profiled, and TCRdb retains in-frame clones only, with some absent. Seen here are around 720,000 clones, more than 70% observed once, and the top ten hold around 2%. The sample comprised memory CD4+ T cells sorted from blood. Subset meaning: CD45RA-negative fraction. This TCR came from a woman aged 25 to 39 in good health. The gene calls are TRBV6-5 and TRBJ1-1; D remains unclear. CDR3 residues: CASSPYGRNTEAFF. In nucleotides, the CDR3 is TGTGCCAGCAGTCCCTACGGGAGAAACACTGAAGCTTTCTTT.